This section outlines one TCR beta chain sequence together with its context. The target antigen is unknown. Reverse transcription of all isolated RNA meant that expressed TCRB transcripts were sequenced. Clones were read by immunoSEQ multiplex PCR, and TCRdb kept only the in-frame ones, dropping some. Of around 240,000 clones listed, roughly 17% are singletons. Germline V gene lookup returns CDR1 SNHLY and CDR2 FYNNEI. V shed 6 bases, J shed 1 base, and the junction held 2 bases outside the gene matches. The CDR3 spans 14 residues. These data come from a study of beta chain features in type 1 diabetes. Overall study results and limits: The study notes PCR might favor shorter templates equally in patients and controls. TCRB CDR3 length was moderately but significantly reduced in all four CD4+ subsets of Type 1 diabetes patients.

This TCR was sampled from a man aged 25-45 years with type 1 diabetes. Material for sequencing was naive CD4+ T cells from blood. The J gene is TRBJ2-1, the V gene TRBV2; 8 bases line up with TRBD1. CDR3 bases: TGTGCCAGCAGGGACAGGGATTCCTACAATGAGCAGTTCTTC. It encodes CASRDRDSYNEQFF.